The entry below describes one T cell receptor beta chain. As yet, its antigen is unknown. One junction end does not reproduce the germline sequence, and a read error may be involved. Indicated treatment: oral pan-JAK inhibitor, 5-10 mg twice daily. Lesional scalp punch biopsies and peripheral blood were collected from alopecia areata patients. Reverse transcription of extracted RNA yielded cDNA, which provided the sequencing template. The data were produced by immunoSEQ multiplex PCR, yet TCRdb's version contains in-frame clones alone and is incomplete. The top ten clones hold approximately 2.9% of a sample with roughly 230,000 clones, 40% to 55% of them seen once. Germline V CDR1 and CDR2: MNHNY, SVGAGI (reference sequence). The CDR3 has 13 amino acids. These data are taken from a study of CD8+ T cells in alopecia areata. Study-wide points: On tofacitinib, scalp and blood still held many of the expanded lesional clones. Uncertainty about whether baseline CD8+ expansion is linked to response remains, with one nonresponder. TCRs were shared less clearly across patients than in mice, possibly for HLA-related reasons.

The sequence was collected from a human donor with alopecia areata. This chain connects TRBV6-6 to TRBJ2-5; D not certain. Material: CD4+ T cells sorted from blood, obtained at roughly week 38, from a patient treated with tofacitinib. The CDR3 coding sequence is TGTGCCATCAGTGAGCCGAATCAAGAGACCCAGTACTTC. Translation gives CAISEPNQETQYF.